This entry is about one T cell receptor (beta chain). No antigen is known for it. Only in-frame clones appear in the TCRdb table, and some are missing; sequencing was by immunoSEQ multiplex PCR. This table has about 82,000 clones, over 75% appearing once. These data are taken from a study of T cell responses to AZD1222 COVID-19 vaccine. The study's findings and limits: Across spike, vaccine-associated CD4 TCRs were found, dominant at 160-218 and 743-854.

Analysis merged second doses at about 4 or about 12 weeks. Deletions cut 2 bases from V and 4 bases from J, with 8 bases between. The CDR3 contains 14 residues. Germline V gene sequence: CDR1 LGHDT, CDR2 YNNKEL (reference sequence). Sequenced here: peripheral blood, sampled 28 days after the second AZD1222 dose. The receptor was isolated from an adult who received the AZD1222 COVID-19 vaccine. The gene calls are TRBV3-1 (or the pseudogene TRBV3-2) and TRBJ2-2, with D tentatively TRBD2 (5 bases). CDR3 coding DNA: TGTGCCAGCAGCCAACGGGGTTCCACCGGGGAGCTGTTTTTT. It specifies CASSQRGSTGELFF.